This T cell receptor (beta chain) was sequenced for a study of shared clonotypes between healthy human individuals. Study-level background: Samples came from a couple of female and a few male donors aged 18 to 49. Study-level points and caveats: Investigators expected sequencing depth to affect clonotype sharing among donors. What naive subsets generally showed was a larger estimated richness than memory subsets showed.

A word on this clone: The target antigen is unknown.

Libraries were prepared by immunoSEQ multiplex PCR; TCRdb keeps only in-frame clonotypes and omits some of them. The data show about 2,200,000 clones, 90% to 95% seen once. The germline V gene has CDR1 MDHEN and CDR2 SYDVKM. The CDR3 has 13 amino acids. Trimming cost V 7 bases and J 9 bases, with 16 bases left between them. Naive CD8 cells, CD45RO-negative and positively selected for CCR7, excluded terminally differentiated effector memory CD45RA+ cells. This receptor was obtained from a man younger than 35 in good health. Some clones in this sample may be carry-over from other donors' samples. This sequence joins TRBV28 and TRBJ2-1, with unresolved D. Sequencing was carried out using naive CD8+ T cells from PBMCs. The chain's CDR3 is CASIDGPLGEQFF. The CDR3 nucleotides are TGTGCCAGCATTGATGGCCCCCTTGGTGAGCAGTTCTTC.